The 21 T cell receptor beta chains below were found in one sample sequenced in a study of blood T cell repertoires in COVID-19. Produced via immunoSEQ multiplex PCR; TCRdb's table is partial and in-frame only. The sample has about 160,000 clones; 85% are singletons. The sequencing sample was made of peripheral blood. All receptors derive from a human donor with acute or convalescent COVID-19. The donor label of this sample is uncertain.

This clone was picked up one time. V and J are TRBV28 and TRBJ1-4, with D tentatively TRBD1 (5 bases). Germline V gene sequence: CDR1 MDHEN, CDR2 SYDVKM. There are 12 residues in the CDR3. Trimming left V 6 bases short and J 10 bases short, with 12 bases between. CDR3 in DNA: TGTGCCAGCAGGGGGGGAATGAGAAAACTGTTTTTT. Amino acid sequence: CASRGGMRKLFF.

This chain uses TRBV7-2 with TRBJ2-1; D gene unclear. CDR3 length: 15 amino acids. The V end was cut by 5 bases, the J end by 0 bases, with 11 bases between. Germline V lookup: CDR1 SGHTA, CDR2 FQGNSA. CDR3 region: CASSVQESSYNEQFF. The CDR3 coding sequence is TGTGCCAGCAGCGTGCAAGAGAGCTCCTACAATGAGCAGTTCTTC.

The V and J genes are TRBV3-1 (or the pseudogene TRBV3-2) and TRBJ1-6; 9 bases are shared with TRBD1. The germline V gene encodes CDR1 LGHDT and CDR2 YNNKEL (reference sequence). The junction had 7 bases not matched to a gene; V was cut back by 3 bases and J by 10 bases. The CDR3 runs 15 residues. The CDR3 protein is CASSHNDRGISPLHF. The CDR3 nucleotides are TGTGCCAGCAGCCATAATGACAGGGGGATCTCACCCCTCCACTTT.

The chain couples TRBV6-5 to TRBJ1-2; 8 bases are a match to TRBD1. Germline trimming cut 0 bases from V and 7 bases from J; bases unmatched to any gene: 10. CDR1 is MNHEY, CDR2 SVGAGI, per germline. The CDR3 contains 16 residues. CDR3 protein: CASSYSTGAGRGGYTF. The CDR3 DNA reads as TGTGCCAGCAGTTACTCGACAGGGGCAGGGAGGGGTGGCTACACCTTC.

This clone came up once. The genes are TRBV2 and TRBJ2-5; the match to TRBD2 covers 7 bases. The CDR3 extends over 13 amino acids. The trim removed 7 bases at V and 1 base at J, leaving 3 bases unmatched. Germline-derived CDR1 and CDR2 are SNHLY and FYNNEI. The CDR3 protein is CASTRTSQETQYF. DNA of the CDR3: TGTGCCAGCACCCGGACTAGCCAAGAGACCCAGTACTTC.

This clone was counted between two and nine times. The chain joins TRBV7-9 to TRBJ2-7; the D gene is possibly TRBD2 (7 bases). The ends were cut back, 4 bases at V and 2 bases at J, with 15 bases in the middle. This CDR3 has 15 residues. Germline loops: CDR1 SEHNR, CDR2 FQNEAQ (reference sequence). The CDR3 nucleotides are TGTGCCAGCAGCTCAAAGGGGGGGTTAGCCTACGAGCAGTACTTC. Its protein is CASSSKGGLAYEQYF.

The CDR3 nucleotides read TGTGCCAGAAGCTTGTGGACAGGGGGCTCCACAGATACGCAGTATTTT. It specifies CARSLWTGGSTDTQYF. This rearrangement joins TRBV5-3 to TRBJ2-3; 11 positions match TRBD1. TRBV5-3 is reported as an ORF; its role is uncertain. The CDR3 runs to 16 residues. V lost 1 base and J lost 2; bases outside the gene matches: 3.

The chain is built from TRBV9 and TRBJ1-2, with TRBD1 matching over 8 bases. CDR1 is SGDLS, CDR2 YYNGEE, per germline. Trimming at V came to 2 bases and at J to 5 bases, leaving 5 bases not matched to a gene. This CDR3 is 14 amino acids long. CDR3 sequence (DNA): TGTGCCAGCAGCGTCCCGGACAGGGCGTATGGCTACACCTTC. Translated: CASSVPDRAYGYTF. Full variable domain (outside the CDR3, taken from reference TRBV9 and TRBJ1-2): DSGVTQTPKHLITATGQRVTLRCSPRSGDLSVYWYQQSLDQGLQFLIQYYNGEERAKGNILERFSAQQFPDLHSELNLSSLELGDSALYFCASSVPDRAYGYTFGSGTRLTVV.

The CDR3 loop reads CASSSQRNNEQFF. CDR3 nucleotides: TGTGCCAGCAGCTCCCAGCGAAACAATGAGCAGTTCTTC. The J gene is TRBJ2-1, the V gene TRBV7-3, with D unclear. The CDR3 is made up of 13 amino acids. The germline V gene encodes CDR1 SGHTA and CDR2 FQGTGA. Trimming pared 4 bases from V and 5 bases from J, leaving 9 bases between. The complete variable domain, with remaining parts taken from reference TRBV7-3 and TRBJ2-1, reads GAGVSQTPSNKVTEKGKYVELRCDPISGHTALYWYRQSLGQGPEFLIYFQGTGAADDSGLPNDRFFAVRPEGSVSTLKIQRTERGDSAVYLCASSSQRNNEQFFGPGTRLTVL.

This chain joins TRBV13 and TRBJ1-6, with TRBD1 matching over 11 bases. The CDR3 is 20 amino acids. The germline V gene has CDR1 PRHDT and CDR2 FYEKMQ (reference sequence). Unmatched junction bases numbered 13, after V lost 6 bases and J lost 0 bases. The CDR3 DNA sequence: TGTGCCAGCAGTACCCCCGGACAGGGGGCCCTAAGCTCCTATAATTCACCCCTCCACTTT. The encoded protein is CASSTPGQGALSSYNSPLHF.

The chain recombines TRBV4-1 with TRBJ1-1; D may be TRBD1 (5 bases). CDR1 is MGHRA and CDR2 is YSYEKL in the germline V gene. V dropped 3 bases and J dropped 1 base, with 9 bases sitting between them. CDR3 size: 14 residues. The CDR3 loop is CASSQATGNTEAFF. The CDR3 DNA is TGCGCCAGCAGCCAGGCCACAGGGAACACTGAAGCTTTCTTT.

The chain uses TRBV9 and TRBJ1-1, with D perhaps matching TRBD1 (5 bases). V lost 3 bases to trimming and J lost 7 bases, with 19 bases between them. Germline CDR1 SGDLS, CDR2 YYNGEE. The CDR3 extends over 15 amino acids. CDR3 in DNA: TGTGCCAGCAGCGGTCCGGGACTACCCCGGGATGAAGCTTTCTTT. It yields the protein CASSGPGLPRDEAFF.

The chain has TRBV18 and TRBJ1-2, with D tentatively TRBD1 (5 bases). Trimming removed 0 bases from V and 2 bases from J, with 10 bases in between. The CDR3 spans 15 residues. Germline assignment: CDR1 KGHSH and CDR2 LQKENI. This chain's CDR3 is CASSPPLGENYGYTF. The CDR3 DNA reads TGTGCCAGCTCACCACCATTAGGGGAAAACTATGGCTACACCTTC.

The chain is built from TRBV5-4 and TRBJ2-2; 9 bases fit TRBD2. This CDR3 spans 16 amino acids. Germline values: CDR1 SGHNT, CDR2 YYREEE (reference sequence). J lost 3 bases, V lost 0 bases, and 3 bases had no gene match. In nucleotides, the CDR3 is TGTGCCAGCAGCTTGGATAGCGGGGGCTACACCGGGGAGCTGTTTTTT. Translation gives CASSLDSGGYTGELFF.

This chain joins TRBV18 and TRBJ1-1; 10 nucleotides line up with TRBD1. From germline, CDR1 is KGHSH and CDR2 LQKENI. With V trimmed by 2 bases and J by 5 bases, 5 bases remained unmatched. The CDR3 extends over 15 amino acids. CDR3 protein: CASSPGTGVRTEAFF. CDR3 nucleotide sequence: TGTGCCAGCTCACCAGGGACAGGGGTTAGGACTGAAGCTTTCTTT.

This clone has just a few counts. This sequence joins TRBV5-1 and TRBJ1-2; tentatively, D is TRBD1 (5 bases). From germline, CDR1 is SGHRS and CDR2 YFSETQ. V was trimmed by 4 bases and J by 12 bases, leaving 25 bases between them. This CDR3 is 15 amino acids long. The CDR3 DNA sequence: TGCGCCAGCAGCACCCGGGGGTGGCAGGATTTTGGGCACACCTTC. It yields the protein CASSTRGWQDFGHTF.

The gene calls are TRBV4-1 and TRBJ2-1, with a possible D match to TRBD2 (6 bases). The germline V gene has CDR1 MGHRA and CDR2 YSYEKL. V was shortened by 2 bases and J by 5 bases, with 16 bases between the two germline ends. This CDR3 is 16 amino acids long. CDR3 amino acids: CASSQRLLRGDNEQFF. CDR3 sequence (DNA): TGCGCCAGCAGCCAACGACTGCTGCGGGGCGACAATGAGCAGTTCTTC.

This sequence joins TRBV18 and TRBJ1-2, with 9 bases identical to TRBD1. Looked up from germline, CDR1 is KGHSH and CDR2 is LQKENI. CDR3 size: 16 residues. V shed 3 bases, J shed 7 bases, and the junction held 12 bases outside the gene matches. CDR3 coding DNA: TGTGCCAGCTCACCCCCCGTAGGACAGGGGAAGGTTGGCTACACCTTC. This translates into CASSPPVGQGKVGYTF. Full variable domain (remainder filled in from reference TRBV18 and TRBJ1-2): NAGVMQNPRHLVRRRGQEARLRCSPMKGHSHVYWYRQLPEEGLKFMVYLQKENIIDESGMPKERFSAEFPKEGPSILRIQQVVRGDSAAYFCASSPPVGQGKVGYTFGSGTRLTVV.

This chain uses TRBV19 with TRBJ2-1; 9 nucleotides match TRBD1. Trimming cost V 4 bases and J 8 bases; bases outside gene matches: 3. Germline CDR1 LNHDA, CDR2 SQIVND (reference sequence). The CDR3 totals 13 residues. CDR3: CASSTRTGDEQFF. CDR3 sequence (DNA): TGTGCCAGTAGTACCCGGACAGGGGATGAGCAGTTCTTC.

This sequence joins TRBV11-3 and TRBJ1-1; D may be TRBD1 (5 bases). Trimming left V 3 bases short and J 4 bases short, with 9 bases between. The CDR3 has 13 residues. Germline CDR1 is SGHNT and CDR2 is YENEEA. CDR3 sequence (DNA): TGTGCCAGCAGCTTCGTTGACAGCACTGAAGCTTTCTTT. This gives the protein CASSFVDSTEAFF.

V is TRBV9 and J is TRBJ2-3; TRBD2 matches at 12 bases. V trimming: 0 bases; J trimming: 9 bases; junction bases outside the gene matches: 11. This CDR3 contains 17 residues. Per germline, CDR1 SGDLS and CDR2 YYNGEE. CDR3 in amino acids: CASSVAGSSGGAGTQYF. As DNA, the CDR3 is TGTGCCAGCAGCGTAGCTGGGTCTAGCGGGGGGGCGGGAACGCAGTATTTT.